This TCR beta chain emerged from a study of T-cell memory formation after mild COVID-19. Study information: Clustering of TCRs was largely donor specific.

V shed 6 bases and J shed 0 bases, with 9 bases lying between them. Per the germline V gene, CDR1 is MNHNY and CDR2 is SVGAGI (reference sequence). This CDR3 has 15 residues. Notes on the study in general: Clones contracting over day 15 to 85 were CD4/CD8 balanced, with later expanders leaning CD4+.

With respect to this clonotype: Its antigen is currently unknown.

One entry per CDR3 protein results from TCRdb running MiXCR on the 5' RACE reads. The sample lists 400,000 or so distinct CDR3 sequences, roughly 20% seen once, with 7.5% to 9.5% in the top ten. The chain is built from TRBV6-6 and TRBJ1-6; D not resolved. The clonotype comes from an adult woman who had mild COVID-19 (a few samples of this study predate the infection). Cell type and time point are not known. Sequenced input: PBMCs or a T cell subset sorted from them (not recorded which). CDR3 amino acids: CASRAEGSYNSPLHF. In DNA, the CDR3 is TGTGCCAGCAGGGCCGAAGGCTCCTATAATTCACCCCTCCACTTT.